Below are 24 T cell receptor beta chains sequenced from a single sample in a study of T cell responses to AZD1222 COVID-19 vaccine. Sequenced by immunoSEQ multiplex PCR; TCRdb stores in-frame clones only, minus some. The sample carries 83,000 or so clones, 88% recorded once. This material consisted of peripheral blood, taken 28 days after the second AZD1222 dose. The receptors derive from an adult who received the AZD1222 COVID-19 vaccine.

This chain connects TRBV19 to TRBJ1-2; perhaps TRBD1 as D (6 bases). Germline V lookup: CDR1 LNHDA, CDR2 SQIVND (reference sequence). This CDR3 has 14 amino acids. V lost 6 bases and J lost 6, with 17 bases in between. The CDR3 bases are TGTGCCAGTAGCGACAGGAATGCTGGTGATGGCTACACCTTC. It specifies CASSDRNAGDGYTF.

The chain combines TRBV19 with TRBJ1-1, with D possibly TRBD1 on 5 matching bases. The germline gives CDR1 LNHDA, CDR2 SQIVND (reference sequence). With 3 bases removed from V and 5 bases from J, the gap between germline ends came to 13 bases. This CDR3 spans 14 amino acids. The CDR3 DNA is TGTGCCAGTAGTATCCCAGGGCTAATAACTGAAGCTTTCTTT. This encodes CASSIPGLITEAFF.

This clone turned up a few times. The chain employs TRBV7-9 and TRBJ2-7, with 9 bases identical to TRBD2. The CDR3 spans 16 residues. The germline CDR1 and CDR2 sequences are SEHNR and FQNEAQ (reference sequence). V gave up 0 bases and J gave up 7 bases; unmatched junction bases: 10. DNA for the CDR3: TGTGCCAGCAGCTTAGCTTCGGCGGGAGGGTCGGGAGAGCAGTACTTC. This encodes CASSLASAGGSGEQYF.

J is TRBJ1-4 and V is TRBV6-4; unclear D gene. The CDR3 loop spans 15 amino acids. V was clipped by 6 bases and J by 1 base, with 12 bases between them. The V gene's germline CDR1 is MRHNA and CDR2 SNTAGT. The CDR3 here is CASSPPRGTNEKLFF. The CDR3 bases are TGTGCCAGCAGCCCCCCCCGGGGAACTAATGAAAAACTGTTTTTT.

The CDR3 is CASSERTYNEQFF. The CDR3 bases are TGTGCCAGCAGTGAGCGGACCTACAATGAGCAGTTCTTC. The rearrangement joins TRBV6-2 or TRBV6-3 to TRBJ2-1, with D possibly matching TRBD2 (5 bases). The CDR3 has 13 residues. The V end was cut by 5 bases, the J end by 2 bases, with 7 bases between. Looked up from germline, CDR1 is MNHEY and CDR2 is SVGEGT.

The CDR3 reads CASSSGLVRDRGRSEQFF. The CDR3 region has the DNA TGTGCCAGCAGTTCCGGGTTGGTGAGGGACAGGGGGCGCAGTGAGCAGTTCTTC. This chain links TRBV28 with TRBJ2-1; 12 bases are a match to TRBD1. The V and J ends lost 4 bases and 9 bases, in that order; junction bases with no gene match: 16. The CDR3 runs to 18 residues. Germline V gene sequence: CDR1 MDHEN, CDR2 SYDVKM.

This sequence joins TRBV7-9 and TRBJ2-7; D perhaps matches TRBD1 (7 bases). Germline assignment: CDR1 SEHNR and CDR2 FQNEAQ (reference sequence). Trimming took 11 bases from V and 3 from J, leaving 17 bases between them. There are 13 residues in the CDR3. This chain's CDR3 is CASGGQNFYEQYF. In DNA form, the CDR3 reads TGTGCCTCCGGGGGACAGAACTTCTACGAGCAGTACTTC.

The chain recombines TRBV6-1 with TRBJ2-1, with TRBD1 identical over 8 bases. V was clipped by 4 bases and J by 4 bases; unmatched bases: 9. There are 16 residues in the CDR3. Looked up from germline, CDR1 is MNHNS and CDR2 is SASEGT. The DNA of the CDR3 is TGTGCCAGCAGTGCCCGGACAGGGACCACGTACAATGAGCAGTTCTTC. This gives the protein CASSARTGTTYNEQFF.

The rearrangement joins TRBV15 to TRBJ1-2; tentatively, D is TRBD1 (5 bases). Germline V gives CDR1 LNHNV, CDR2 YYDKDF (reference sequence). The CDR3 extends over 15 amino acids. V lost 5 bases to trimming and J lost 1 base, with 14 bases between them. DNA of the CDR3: TGTGCCACCAGCCAGTCGAGGGGCGATAACTATGGCTACACCTTC. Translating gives CATSQSRGDNYGYTF.

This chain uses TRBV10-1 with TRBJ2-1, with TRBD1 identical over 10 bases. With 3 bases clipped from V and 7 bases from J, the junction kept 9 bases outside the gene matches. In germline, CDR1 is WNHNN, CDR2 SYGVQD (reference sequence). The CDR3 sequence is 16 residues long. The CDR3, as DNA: TGCGCCAGCAGTGACCCGGGACAGGGGTTTGTAAATGAGCAGTTCTTC. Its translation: CASSDPGQGFVNEQFF.

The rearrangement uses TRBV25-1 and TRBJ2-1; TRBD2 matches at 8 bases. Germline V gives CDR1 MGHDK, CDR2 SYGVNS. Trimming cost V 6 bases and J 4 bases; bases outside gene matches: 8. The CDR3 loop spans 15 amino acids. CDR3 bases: TGTGCCAGCAGCCCCTTGGCTAGCGGGTACAATGAGCAGTTCTTC. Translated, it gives CASSPLASGYNEQFF.

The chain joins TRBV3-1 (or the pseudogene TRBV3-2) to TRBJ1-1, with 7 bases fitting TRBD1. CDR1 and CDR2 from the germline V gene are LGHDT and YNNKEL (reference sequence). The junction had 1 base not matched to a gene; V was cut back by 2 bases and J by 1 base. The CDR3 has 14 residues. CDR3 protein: CASSQQGGNTEAFF. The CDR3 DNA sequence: TGTGCCAGCAGCCAACAGGGGGGGAACACTGAAGCTTTCTTT.

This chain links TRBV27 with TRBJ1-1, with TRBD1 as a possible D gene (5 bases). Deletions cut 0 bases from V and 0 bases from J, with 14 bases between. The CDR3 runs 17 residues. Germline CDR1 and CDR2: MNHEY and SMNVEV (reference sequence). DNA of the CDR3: TGTGCCAGCAGTTTATCGTGGGGCGCTAACATGAACACTGAAGCTTTCTTT. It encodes CASSLSWGANMNTEAFF.

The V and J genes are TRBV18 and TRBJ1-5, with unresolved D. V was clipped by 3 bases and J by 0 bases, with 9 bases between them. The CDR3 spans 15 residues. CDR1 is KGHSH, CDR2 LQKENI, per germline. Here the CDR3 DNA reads TGTGCCAGCTCACCGGGAGACTATAGCAATCAGCCCCAGCATTTT. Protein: CASSPGDYSNQPQHF. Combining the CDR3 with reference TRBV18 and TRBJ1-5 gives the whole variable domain NAGVMQNPRHLVRRRGQEARLRCSPMKGHSHVYWYRQLPEEGLKFMVYLQKENIIDESGMPKERFSAEFPKEGPSILRIQQVVRGDSAAYFCASSPGDYSNQPQHFGDGTRLSIL.

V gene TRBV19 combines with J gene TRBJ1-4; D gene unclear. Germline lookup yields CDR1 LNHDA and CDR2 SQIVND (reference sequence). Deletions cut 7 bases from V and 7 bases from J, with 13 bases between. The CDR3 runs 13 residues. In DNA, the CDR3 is TGTGCCAGTACCTTGTGGGGTGGTGAAAAACTGTTTTTT. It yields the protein CASTLWGGEKLFF.

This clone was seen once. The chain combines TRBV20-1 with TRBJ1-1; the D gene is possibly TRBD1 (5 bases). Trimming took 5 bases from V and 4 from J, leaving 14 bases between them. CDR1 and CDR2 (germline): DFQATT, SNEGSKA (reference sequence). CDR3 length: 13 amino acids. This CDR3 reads CSAGGGGFTEAFF. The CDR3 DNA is TGCAGTGCTGGTGGGGGGGGGTTCACTGAAGCTTTCTTT.

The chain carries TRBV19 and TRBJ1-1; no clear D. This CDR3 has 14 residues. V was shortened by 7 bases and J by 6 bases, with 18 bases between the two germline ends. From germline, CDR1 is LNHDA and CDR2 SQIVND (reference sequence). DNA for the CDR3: TGTGCCAGTAAAACTCGTGGTGGGGAAGCTGAAGCTTTCTTT. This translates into CASKTRGGEAEAFF.

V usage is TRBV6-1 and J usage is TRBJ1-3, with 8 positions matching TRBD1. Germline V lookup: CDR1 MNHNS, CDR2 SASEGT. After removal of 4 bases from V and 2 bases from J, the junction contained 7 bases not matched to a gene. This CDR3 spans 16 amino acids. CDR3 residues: CASSATGVVTGNTIYF. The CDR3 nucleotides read TGTGCCAGCAGTGCGACAGGGGTGGTGACTGGAAACACCATATATTTT.

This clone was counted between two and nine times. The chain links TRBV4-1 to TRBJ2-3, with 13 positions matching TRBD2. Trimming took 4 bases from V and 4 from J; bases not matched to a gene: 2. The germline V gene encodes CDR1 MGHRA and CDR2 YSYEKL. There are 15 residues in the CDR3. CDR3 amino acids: CASSRTSGRADTQYF. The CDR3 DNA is TGCGCCAGCAGCCGAACTAGCGGGAGGGCAGATACGCAGTATTTT.

The CDR3 DNA reads TGTGCCAGCCGGACTAGCGGGAGTGATACGCAGTATTTT. Its translation: CASRTSGSDTQYF. This sequence joins TRBV9 and TRBJ2-3, with 13 bases fitting TRBD2. V shed 7 bases and J 6 bases; nucleotides not matched to a gene: 2. The CDR3 consists of 13 residues. Germline assignment: CDR1 SGDLS and CDR2 YYNGEE.

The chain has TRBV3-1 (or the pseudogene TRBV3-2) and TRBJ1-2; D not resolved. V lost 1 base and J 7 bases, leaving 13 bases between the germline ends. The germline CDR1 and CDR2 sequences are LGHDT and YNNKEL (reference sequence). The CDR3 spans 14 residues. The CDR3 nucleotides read TGTGCCAGCAGCCAAGCCCGGGCCCCCGGTGGCTACACCTTC. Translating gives CASSQARAPGGYTF.

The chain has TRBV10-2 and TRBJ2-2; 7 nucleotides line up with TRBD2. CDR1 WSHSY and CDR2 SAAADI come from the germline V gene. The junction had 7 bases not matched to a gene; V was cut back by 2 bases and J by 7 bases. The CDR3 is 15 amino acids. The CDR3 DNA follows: TGCGCCAGCAGTGAGACAAGGGAGGGAGGCGGGGAGCTGTTTTTT. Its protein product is CASSETREGGGELFF.

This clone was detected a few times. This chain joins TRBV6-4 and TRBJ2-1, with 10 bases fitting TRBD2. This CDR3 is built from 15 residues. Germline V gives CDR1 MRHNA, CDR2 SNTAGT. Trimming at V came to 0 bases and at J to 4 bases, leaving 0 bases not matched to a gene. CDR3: CASSDSTSGYNEQFF. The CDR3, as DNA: TGTGCCAGCAGTGACTCGACTAGCGGGTACAATGAGCAGTTCTTC.

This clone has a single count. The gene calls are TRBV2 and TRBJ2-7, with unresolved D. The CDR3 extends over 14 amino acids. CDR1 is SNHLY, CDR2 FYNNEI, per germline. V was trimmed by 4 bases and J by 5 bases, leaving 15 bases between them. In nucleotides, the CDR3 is TGTGCCAGCAGTGGGGCCGGTGGGTTTGACGAGCAGTACTTC. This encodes CASSGAGGFDEQYF.